Shown below are 23 T cell receptor beta chains from a single sample sequenced in a study of blood T cell repertoires in COVID-19. Sequencing was performed with immunoSEQ multiplex PCR; in TCRdb, only in-frame clones are kept and a portion is missing. Here the sample spans more than 150,000 clones, roughly four fifths being singletons. Sequences were obtained from peripheral blood. Receptors originate from a human donor in a cohort sampled during active COVID-19.

V usage is TRBV4-1 and J usage is TRBJ2-7; perhaps TRBD1 as D (5 bases). This CDR3 comprises 14 residues. The germline gives CDR1 MGHRA, CDR2 YSYEKL. The V end was cut by 1 base, the J end by 0 bases, with 7 bases between. The CDR3 nucleotides read TGCGCCAGCAGCCAAGGACAGAGCTCCTACGAGCAGTACTTC. It translates to CASSQGQSSYEQYF.

The V call is TRBV6-5, the J call TRBJ1-2; unclear D gene. The CDR3 runs to 11 residues. Trimming removed 9 bases from V and 4 bases from J, with 9 bases in between. The germline CDR1 and CDR2 sequences are MNHEY and SVGAGI. This CDR3 reads CASFHSYGYTF. CDR3 nucleotides: TGTGCCAGTTTTCACAGCTATGGCTACACCTTC.

CDR3 coding DNA: TGTGCCAGCAGTTCACAAGGACACGCTTACGAGCAGTACTTC. This sequence encodes CASSSQGHAYEQYF. J is TRBJ2-7 and V is TRBV28, with D possibly TRBD1 on 5 matching bases. The CDR3 extends over 14 amino acids. Trimming pared 4 bases from V and 4 bases from J, leaving 14 bases between. Germline V gene sequence: CDR1 MDHEN, CDR2 SYDVKM.

The V gene is TRBV21-1, the J gene TRBJ2-3; the table's D call, TRBD2, was not checked against the DNA. TRBV21-1 is a documented pseudogene. The CDR3 is made up of 18 amino acids. The CDR3 DNA sequence: TGTGCCAGCAGCAACCCTTTAGCGGGGGGACCTATTCCGAATACGCAGTATTTT. Translation gives CASSNPLAGGPIPNTQYF.

V and J are TRBV20-1 and TRBJ1-1; D is undetermined. Deletions cut 6 bases from V and 1 base from J, with 6 bases between. The germline CDR1 and CDR2 sequences are DFQATT and SNEGSKA (reference sequence). There are 11 residues in the CDR3. CDR3 in DNA: TGCAGTGCGCGGGAGAACACTGAAGCTTTCTTT. It yields the protein CSARENTEAFF.

The V call is TRBV7-2, the J call TRBJ2-7, with 16 bases that match TRBD2. Germline CDR1 is SGHTA and CDR2 is FQGNSA. This CDR3 spans 19 amino acids. J was trimmed by 0 bases and V by 3 bases; bases with no gene match: 8. The CDR3 here is CASSFRGGTSGGASYEQYF. CDR3 coding DNA: TGTGCCAGCAGCTTTCGAGGCGGGACTAGCGGGGGGGCCTCCTACGAGCAGTACTTC.

V and J are TRBV7-9 and TRBJ1-2; D remains ambiguous. V shed 5 bases and J shed 8 bases, with 15 bases lying between them. CDR3 length equals 13 residues. CDR1 and CDR2 (germline): SEHNR, FQNEAQ (reference sequence). The CDR3 here is CASSRTVSGGYTF. The CDR3, as DNA: TGTGCCAGCAGCCGCACAGTGTCTGGGGGCTACACCTTC.

This chain joins TRBV3-1 (or the pseudogene TRBV3-2) and TRBJ1-2; D remains unclear. There are 11 residues in the CDR3. Germline loops: CDR1 LGHDT, CDR2 YNNKEL (reference sequence). Deletions cut 4 bases from V and 8 bases from J, with 8 bases between. The CDR3 DNA reads as TGTGCCAGCAGCCTTGAGGGAGGCTACACCTTC. This gives the protein CASSLEGGYTF.

DNA for the CDR3: TGTGCCAGCAGCTTAGAGGACAGGCACGAGCAGTACTTC. As protein: CASSLEDRHEQYF. The V gene is TRBV7-9, the J gene TRBJ2-7; 7 bases fit TRBD1. Trimming took 1 base from V and 5 from J; bases not matched to a gene: 2. CDR1 is SEHNR, CDR2 FQNEAQ, per germline (reference sequence). The CDR3 contains 13 residues.

The V gene is TRBV5-6, the J gene TRBJ2-7; 10 nucleotides match TRBD1. J gave up 3 bases and V 1 base, and 10 bases lay outside the gene matches. The CDR3 runs 17 residues. Per the germline V gene, CDR1 is SGHDT and CDR2 is YYEEEE. Written as DNA, the CDR3 is TGTGCCAGCAGCTTGCGGGACAGGGGCCTCCTTGGCTACGAGCAGTACTTC. It encodes CASSLRDRGLLGYEQYF.

The chain employs TRBV12-5 and TRBJ2-1; D may be TRBD1 (6 bases). Trimming took 6 bases from V and 4 from J, leaving 7 bases between them. This CDR3 spans 12 amino acids. Germline V gene data show CDR1 as LGHNT and CDR2 as FRNRAP. CDR3 sequence (DNA): TGTGCTAGTGGGGGGGCGTACAATGAGCAGTTCTTC. It yields the protein CASGGAYNEQFF.

The V gene is TRBV3-1 (or the pseudogene TRBV3-2), the J gene TRBJ1-6; D is uncertain. Germline V CDR1 and CDR2: LGHDT, YNNKEL (reference sequence). The V gene lost 2 bases and the J gene lost 8 bases, with 13 bases spanning the gap. The length of the CDR3 is 15 residues. The CDR3 region has the DNA TGTGCCAGCAGCCAACCCGGGATCCCCGATTCACCCCTCCACTTT. This codes for CASSQPGIPDSPLHF.

This sequence joins TRBV27 and TRBJ2-1, with TRBD1 identical over 11 bases. The CDR3 spans 15 residues. V lost 7 bases, J lost 9 bases, and 11 bases stayed unmatched. Germline assignment: CDR1 MNHEY and CDR2 SMNVEV (reference sequence). The CDR3 reads CASTPGQGVLGEQFF. The CDR3 nucleotides read TGTGCCAGCACCCCGGGACAGGGGGTTCTCGGTGAGCAGTTCTTC.

J is TRBJ2-7 and V is TRBV2; TRBD2 aligns across 7 bases. V was pared by 7 bases and J by 2 bases, with 8 bases of the junction left unmatched. The CDR3 contains 14 residues. The V gene's germline CDR1 is SNHLY and CDR2 FYNNEI. CDR3 residues: CASTAGENPYEQYF. The CDR3 DNA follows: TGTGCCAGCACCGCGGGAGAGAACCCCTACGAGCAGTACTTC.

This chain uses TRBV9 with TRBJ1-1; 9 positions agree with TRBD1. The germline gives CDR1 SGDLS, CDR2 YYNGEE. Trimming took 0 bases from V and 6 from J; bases not matched to a gene: 0. The CDR3 loop spans 13 amino acids. Here the CDR3 reads CASSVGQGAEAFF. The CDR3 region has the DNA TGTGCCAGCAGCGTAGGACAGGGGGCTGAAGCTTTCTTT. The whole variable domain, remainder taken from reference TRBV9 and TRBJ1-1, is DSGVTQTPKHLITATGQRVTLRCSPRSGDLSVYWYQQSLDQGLQFLIQYYNGEERAKGNILERFSAQQFPDLHSELNLSSLELGDSALYFCASSVGQGAEAFFGQGTRLTVV.

As regards this clone: Other DNA sequences in the same sample also yield this CDR3. The V call is TRBV18, the J call TRBJ1-5; 10 nucleotides align to TRBD1. This CDR3 contains 14 residues. Germline CDR1 KGHSH, CDR2 LQKENI. V dropped 3 bases and J dropped 5; count of bases not matched to a gene: 1. The CDR3 region has the DNA TGTGCCAGCTCACCCGGGACAGGGGATCAGCCCCAGCATTTT. It translates to CASSPGTGDQPQHF.

V is TRBV5-6 and J is TRBJ2-7; 9 bases line up with TRBD1. J lost 4 bases, V lost 2 bases, and 7 bases had no gene match. CDR1 and CDR2 (germline): SGHDT, YYEEEE. The CDR3 runs 15 residues. This CDR3 is CASSFLDRGAYEQYF. The CDR3 bases are TGTGCCAGCAGCTTTTTGGACAGGGGCGCGTACGAGCAGTACTTC.

The chain uses TRBV11-1 and TRBJ2-7; a possible D gene is TRBD2 (6 bases). The CDR3 runs 15 residues. The V end lost 4 bases, the J end lost 3 bases, and 16 bases lay between the germline ends. Germline V gene data show CDR1 as SGHAT and CDR2 as FQDESV (reference sequence). The CDR3 loop reads CASSSRDSLNYEQYF. The CDR3 DNA is TGTGCCAGCAGCTCCCGGGACTCTCTAAACTACGAGCAGTACTTC.

This chain links TRBV4-2 with TRBJ1-3; 7 positions match TRBD1. V trimming: 1 base; J trimming: 0 bases; junction bases outside the gene matches: 9. This CDR3 region has 18 residues. Germline CDR1 reads LGHNA; CDR2 reads YNFKEQ. In nucleotides, the CDR3 is TGTGCCAGCAGCCAAGTGACGAGGGGGCCAAGCTCTGGAAACACCATATATTTT. It codes for CASSQVTRGPSSGNTIYF.

The V call is TRBV5-6, the J call TRBJ1-1; perhaps TRBD1 as D (5 bases). The germline V and J ends were trimmed by 4 bases and 4 bases, with 11 bases remaining between them. CDR3 length equals 13 residues. Germline V lookup: CDR1 SGHDT, CDR2 YYEEEE. The CDR3 coding sequence is TGTGCCAGCAGCCAGGGCGTCGGCACTGAAGCTTTCTTT. It encodes CASSQGVGTEAFF.

The chain has TRBV12-3 or TRBV12-4 and TRBJ2-1; 8 nucleotides align to TRBD1. This CDR3 comprises 13 residues. V lost 6 bases to trimming and J lost 11 bases; unmatched junction nucleotides: 9. CDR3: CASSGDRIIQQFF. CDR3 bases: TGTGCCAGCAGCGGGGACAGGATAATTCAGCAGTTCTTC.

The genes are TRBV18 and TRBJ1-2; tentatively, D is TRBD1 (6 bases). There are 13 residues in the CDR3. V shed 5 bases and J shed 4 bases, with 11 bases lying between them. Germline values: CDR1 KGHSH, CDR2 LQKENI. CDR3 sequence (DNA): TGTGCCAGCTCAGTGGACAGAGGCTATGGCTACACCTTC. The encoded protein is CASSVDRGYGYTF.

This chain links TRBV7-3 with TRBJ2-5; 7 bases align to TRBD2. CDR3 length: 15 residues. J was trimmed by 2 bases and V by 5 bases; bases with no gene match: 8. Germline V gives CDR1 SGHTA, CDR2 FQGTGA. CDR3 DNA: TGTGCCAGCAGCCCACATCTGGGGGGGCAAGAGACCCAGTACTTC. It translates to CASSPHLGGQETQYF.